The entry that follows covers one T cell receptor (beta chain) sequence. These data are taken from a study of technical replicates of blood from a few donors. Germline V gene data show CDR1 as SGHRS and CDR2 as YFSETQ. The CDR3 length is 15 residues. With 4 bases removed from V and 2 bases from J, the gap between germline ends came to 12 bases. Using immunoSEQ multiplex PCR, the repertoire was profiled, and TCRdb retains in-frame clones only, with some absent. The sample has 75,000 to 100,000 clones; over 85% are singletons. The TCR originated in a human donor in good health. The sample taken for sequencing was T cells isolated from PBMCs. V gene TRBV5-1 combines with J gene TRBJ2-2, with TRBD2 as a possible D gene (6 bases). The CDR3 nucleotides read TGCGCCAGCAGCCCGACTAGTTTCAACACCGGGGAGCTGTTTTTT. It translates to CASSPTSFNTGELFF.